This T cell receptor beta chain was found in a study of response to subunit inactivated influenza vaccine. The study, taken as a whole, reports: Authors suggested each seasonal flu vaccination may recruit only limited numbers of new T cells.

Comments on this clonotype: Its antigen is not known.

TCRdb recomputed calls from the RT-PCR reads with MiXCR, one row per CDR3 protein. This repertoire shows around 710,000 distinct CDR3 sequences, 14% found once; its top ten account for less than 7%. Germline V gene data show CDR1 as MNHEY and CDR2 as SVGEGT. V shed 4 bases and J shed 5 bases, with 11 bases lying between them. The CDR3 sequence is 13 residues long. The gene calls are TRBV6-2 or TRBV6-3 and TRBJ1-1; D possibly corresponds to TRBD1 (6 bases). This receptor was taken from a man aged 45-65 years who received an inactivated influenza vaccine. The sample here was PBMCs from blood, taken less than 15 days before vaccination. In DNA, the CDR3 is TGTGCCAGCAGTTCCCATAGGGGGACTGAAGCTTTCTTT. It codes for CASSSHRGTEAFF.